The 7 T cell receptor beta chains below come from one sample, sequenced in a study of control samples from healthy donors and cancer patients. The table came from immunoSEQ multiplex PCR; TCRdb's copy has only in-frame clones and leaves some out. The table has some 130,000 clones, 80% to 95% seen once; the top ten hold less than 7%. The sequenced sample consisted of blood. These receptor sequences come from a man aged 18 to 35 in good health.

The chain combines TRBV6-5 with TRBJ1-2; the match to TRBD1 covers 7 bases. The ends lost 0 bases at V and 6 bases at J; junction bases unmatched: 4. The CDR3 loop spans 14 amino acids. Looked up from germline, CDR1 is MNHEY and CDR2 is SVGAGI. CDR3 DNA sequence: TGTGCCAGCAGTTACTCGACAGGGTCGGATGGCTACACCTTC. It codes for CASSYSTGSDGYTF.

The chain has TRBV5-5 and TRBJ2-7, with TRBD2 matching 13 bases. The CDR3 sequence is 15 residues long. Germline V lookup: CDR1 SGHKS, CDR2 YYEKEE (reference sequence). V trimming: 2 bases; J trimming: 4 bases; junction bases outside the gene matches: 3. The CDR3 loop reads CASSFGLAGVYEQYF. The CDR3 bases are TGTGCCAGCAGCTTCGGACTAGCGGGGGTTTACGAGCAGTACTTC.

The rearrangement uses TRBV6-1 and TRBJ1-1; possibly TRBD1 for D (5 bases). Trimming removed 0 bases from V and 6 bases from J, with 14 bases in between. The CDR3 is 15 amino acids. Germline-derived CDR1 and CDR2 are MNHNS and SASEGT. The CDR3 protein is CASSEAFQGGPEAFF. The CDR3 nucleotides read TGTGCCAGCAGTGAAGCATTCCAGGGTGGGCCTGAAGCTTTCTTT.

This sequence joins TRBV5-4 and TRBJ2-3, with 7 bases that match TRBD1. CDR3 length: 18 amino acids. Trimming removed 2 bases from V and 1 base from J; junction bases left unmatched: 13. Germline V gene data show CDR1 as SGHNT and CDR2 as YYREEE (reference sequence). CDR3 sequence (DNA): TGTGCCAGCAGCTTCGAGGGGGCGTCTGGGTTGGGCACAGATACGCAGTATTTT. As protein: CASSFEGASGLGTDTQYF.

The V and J genes are TRBV5-1 and TRBJ2-2, with unresolved D. The CDR3 extends over 13 amino acids. Per germline, CDR1 SGHRS and CDR2 YFSETQ. The germline V and J ends were trimmed by 2 bases and 4 bases, with 6 bases remaining between them. CDR3 nucleotide sequence: TGCGCCAGCAGCTTAAAAGGCACCGGGGAGCTGTTTTTT. Protein sequence: CASSLKGTGELFF.

The chain combines TRBV6-1 with TRBJ2-4, with D tentatively TRBD1 or TRBD2 (7 bases each). This CDR3 spans 14 amino acids. The V and J ends lost 2 bases and 9 bases respectively, with 14 bases between them. The germline gives CDR1 MNHNS, CDR2 SASEGT. This chain's CDR3 is CASSELVRGGIQYF. The DNA for the CDR3 is TGTGCCAGCAGTGAATTAGTCAGGGGGGGCATTCAGTACTTC.

The genes are TRBV27 and TRBJ1-2; perhaps TRBD1 as D (5 bases). V was cut by 1 base and J by 6 bases, with 9 bases left in between. In germline, CDR1 is MNHEY, CDR2 SMNVEV (reference sequence). The CDR3 contains 13 residues. CDR3 region: CASSLFGGNGYTF. CDR3 bases: TGTGCCAGCAGTTTATTTGGGGGGAATGGCTACACCTTC.